This T cell receptor (beta chain) was documented in a study of blood T cells in healthy people across ages. Primers used in a second PCR of about 6 to 12 cycles were a sample-barcoded 5' primer and a J-beta primer mix. TCRdb reprocessed the 5' RACE reads via MiXCR and lists one record per CDR3 protein. The repertoire has hundreds of thousands of distinct CDR3 sequences, less than 35% of them found once; the top ten carry about 18%. CDR1 is MNHEY, CDR2 SVGEGT, per germline. The CDR3 length is 15 residues. Trimming pared 4 bases from V and 1 base from J, leaving 13 bases between. Material for sequencing was blood. This clonotype originated in a woman older than 75 in good health. This chain connects TRBV6-2 or TRBV6-3 to TRBJ1-1; D not certain. CDR3 in amino acids: CASSFPQTGNTEAFF. The CDR3 DNA follows: TGTGCCAGCAGTTTTCCTCAGACGGGGAACACTGAAGCTTTCTTT.